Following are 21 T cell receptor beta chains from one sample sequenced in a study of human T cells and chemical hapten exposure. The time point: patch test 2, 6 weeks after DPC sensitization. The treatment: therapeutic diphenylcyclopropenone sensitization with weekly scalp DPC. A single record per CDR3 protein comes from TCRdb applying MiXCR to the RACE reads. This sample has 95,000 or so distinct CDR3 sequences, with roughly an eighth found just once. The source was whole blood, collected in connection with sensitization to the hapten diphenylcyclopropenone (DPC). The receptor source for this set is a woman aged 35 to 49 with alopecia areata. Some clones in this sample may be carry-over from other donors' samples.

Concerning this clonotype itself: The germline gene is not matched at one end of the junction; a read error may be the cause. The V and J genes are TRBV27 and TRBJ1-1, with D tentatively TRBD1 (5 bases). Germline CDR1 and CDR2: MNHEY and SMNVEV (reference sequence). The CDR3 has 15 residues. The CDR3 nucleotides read TGTGCCTGCAGTTTAGATTTTGGGACTAGCACTGAAGCTTTCTTT. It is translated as CACSLDFGTSTEAFF.

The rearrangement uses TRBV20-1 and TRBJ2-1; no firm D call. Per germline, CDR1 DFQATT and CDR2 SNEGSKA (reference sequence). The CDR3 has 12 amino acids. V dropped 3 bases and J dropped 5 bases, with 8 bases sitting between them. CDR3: CSASTVNNEQFF. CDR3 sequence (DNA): TGCAGTGCTAGTACCGTGAACAATGAGCAGTTCTTC.

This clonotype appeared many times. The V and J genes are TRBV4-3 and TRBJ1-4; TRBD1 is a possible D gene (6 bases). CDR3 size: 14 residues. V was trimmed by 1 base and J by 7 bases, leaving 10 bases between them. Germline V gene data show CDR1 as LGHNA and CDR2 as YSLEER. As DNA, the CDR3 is TGCGCCAGCAGCCAAGGTCCAGGGGCTGAAAAACTGTTTTTT. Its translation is CASSQGPGAEKLFF.

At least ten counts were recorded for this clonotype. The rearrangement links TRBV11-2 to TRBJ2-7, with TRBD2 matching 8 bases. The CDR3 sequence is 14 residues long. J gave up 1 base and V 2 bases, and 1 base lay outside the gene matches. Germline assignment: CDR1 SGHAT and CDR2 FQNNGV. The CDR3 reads CASSLRGGSYEQYF. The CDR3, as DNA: TGTGCCAGCAGCTTACGGGGGGGATCCTACGAGCAGTACTTC.

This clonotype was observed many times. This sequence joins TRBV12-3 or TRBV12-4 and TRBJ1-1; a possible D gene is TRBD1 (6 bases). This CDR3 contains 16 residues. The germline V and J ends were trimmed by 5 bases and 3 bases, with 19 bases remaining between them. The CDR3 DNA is TGTGCCAGCAGTCCCCTTGGACAGCCCGGGGACACTGAAGCTTTCTTT. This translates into CASSPLGQPGDTEAFF.

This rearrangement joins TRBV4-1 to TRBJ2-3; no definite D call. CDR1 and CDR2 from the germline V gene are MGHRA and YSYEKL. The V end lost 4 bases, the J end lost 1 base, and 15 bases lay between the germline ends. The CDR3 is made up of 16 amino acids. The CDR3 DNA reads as TGCGCCAGCAGCCTGCCACGAGAAGGAGGCACAGATACGCAGTATTTT. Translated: CASSLPREGGTDTQYF.

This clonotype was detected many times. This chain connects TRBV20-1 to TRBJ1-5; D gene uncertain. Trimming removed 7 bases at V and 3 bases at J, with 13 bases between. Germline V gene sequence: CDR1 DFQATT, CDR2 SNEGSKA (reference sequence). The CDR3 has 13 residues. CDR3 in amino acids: CSVSGSLNQPQHF. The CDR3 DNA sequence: TGCAGTGTATCCGGGAGCCTCAATCAGCCCCAGCATTTT.

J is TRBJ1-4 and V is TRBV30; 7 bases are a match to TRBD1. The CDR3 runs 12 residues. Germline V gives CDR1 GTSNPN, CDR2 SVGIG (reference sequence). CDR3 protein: CAHRRGPEKLFF. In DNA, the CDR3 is TGTGCACATCGGAGGGGGCCGGAAAAACTGTTTTTT.

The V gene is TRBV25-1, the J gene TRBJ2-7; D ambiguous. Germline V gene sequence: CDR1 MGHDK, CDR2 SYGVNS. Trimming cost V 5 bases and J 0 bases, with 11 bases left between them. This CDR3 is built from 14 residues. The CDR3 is CASSPRAVSYEQYF. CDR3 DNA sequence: TGTGCCAGCAGTCCCCGGGCAGTCTCCTACGAGCAGTACTTC.

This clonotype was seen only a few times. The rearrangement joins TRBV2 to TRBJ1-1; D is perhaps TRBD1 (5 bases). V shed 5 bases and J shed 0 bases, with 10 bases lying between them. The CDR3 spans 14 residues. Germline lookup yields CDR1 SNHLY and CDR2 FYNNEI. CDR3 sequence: CASSQGVMNTEAFF. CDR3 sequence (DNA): TGTGCCAGCAGTCAAGGGGTTATGAACACTGAAGCTTTCTTT. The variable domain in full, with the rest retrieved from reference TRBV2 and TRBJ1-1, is EPEVTQTPSHQVTQMGQEVILRCVPISNHLYFYWYRQILGQKVEFLVSFYNNEISEKSEIFDDQFSVERPDGSNFTLKIRSTKLEDSAMYFCASSQGVMNTEAFFGQGTRLTVV.

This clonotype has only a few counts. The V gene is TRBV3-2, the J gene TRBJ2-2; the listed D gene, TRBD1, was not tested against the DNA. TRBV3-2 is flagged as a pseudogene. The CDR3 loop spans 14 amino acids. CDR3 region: CASSYPGDTGELFF. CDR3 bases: TGTGCCAGCAGCTACCCCGGGGACACCGGGGAGCTGTTTTTT.

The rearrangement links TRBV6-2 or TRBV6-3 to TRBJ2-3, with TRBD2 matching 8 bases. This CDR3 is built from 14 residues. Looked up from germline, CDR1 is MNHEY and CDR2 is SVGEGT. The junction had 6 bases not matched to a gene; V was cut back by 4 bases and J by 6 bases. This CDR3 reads CASSSREGRDTQYF. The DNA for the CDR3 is TGTGCCAGCAGTTCCCGGGAGGGCCGGGATACGCAGTATTTT.

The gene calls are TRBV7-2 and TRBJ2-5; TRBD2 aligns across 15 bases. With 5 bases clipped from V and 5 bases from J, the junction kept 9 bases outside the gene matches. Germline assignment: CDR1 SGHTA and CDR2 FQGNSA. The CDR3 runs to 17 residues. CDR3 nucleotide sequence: TGTGCCAGCAGCCCGAGGACTAGCGGGGGGGCCGGGGAGACCCAGTACTTC. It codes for CASSPRTSGGAGETQYF. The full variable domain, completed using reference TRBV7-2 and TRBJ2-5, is GAGVSQSPSNKVTEKGKDVELRCDPISGHTALYWYRQSLGQGLEFLIYFQGNSAPDKSGLPSDRFSAERTGGSVSTLTIQRTQQEDSAVYLCASSPRTSGGAGETQYFGPGTRLLVL.

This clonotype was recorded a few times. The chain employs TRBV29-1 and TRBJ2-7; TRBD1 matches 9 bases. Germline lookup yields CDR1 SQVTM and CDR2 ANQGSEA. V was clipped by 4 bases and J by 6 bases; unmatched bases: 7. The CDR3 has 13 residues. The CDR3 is CSVGYGTGLEQYF. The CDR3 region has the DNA TGCAGCGTTGGTTACGGGACAGGGCTCGAGCAGTACTTC.

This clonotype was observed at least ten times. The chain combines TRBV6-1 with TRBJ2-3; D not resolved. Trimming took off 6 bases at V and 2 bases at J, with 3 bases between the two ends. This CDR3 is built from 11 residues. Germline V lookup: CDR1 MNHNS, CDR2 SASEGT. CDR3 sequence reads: CASSPTDTQYF. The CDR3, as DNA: TGTGCCAGCAGCCCCACAGATACGCAGTATTTT.

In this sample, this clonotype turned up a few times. The CDR3 region is CSARDLVGYTF. For the CDR3, the DNA is TGCAGTGCTAGAGATTTGGTCGGCTACACCTTC. V gene TRBV20-1 combines with J gene TRBJ1-2, with no clear D. The V and J ends lost 0 bases and 8 bases respectively, with 7 bases between them. The CDR3 totals 11 residues. CDR1 and CDR2 (germline): DFQATT, SNEGSKA (reference sequence).

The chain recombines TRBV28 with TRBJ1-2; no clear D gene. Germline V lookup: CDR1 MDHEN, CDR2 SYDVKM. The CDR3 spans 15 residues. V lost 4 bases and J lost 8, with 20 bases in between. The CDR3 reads CASSWAPGAAGGYTF. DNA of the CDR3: TGTGCCAGCAGTTGGGCCCCGGGAGCAGCGGGGGGCTACACCTTC.

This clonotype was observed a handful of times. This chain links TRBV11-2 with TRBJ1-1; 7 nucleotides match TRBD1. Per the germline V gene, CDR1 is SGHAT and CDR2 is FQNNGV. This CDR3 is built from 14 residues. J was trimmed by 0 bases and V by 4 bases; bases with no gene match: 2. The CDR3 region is CASSWGQMNTEAFF. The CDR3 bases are TGTGCCAGCAGCTGGGGACAGATGAACACTGAAGCTTTCTTT.

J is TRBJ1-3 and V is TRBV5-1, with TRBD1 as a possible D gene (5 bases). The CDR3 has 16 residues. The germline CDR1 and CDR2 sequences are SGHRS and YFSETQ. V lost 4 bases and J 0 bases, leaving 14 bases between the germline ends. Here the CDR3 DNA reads TGCGCCAGCAGCCCTGGTGGGGCAAGCTCTGGAAACACCATATATTTT. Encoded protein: CASSPGGASSGNTIYF.

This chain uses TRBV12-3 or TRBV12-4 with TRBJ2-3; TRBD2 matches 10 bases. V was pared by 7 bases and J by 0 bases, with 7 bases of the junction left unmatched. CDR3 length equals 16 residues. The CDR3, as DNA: TGTGCCAGCATGCAACTAGCGGGATCTAGCACAGATACGCAGTATTTT. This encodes CASMQLAGSSTDTQYF.

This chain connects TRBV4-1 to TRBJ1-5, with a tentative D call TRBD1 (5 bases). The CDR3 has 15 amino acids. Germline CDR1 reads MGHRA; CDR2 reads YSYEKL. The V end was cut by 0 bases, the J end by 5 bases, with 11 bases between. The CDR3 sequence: CASSQDLGVYQPQHF. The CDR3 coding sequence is TGCGCCAGCAGCCAAGACTTAGGGGTCTATCAGCCCCAGCATTTT.